This T cell receptor beta chain was documented in a study of shared clonotypes between healthy human individuals. Healthy HIV-negative adults with no recent acute infections or vaccinations were recruited as donors. The CDR3 consists of 14 residues. V dropped 0 bases and J dropped 3 bases, with 8 bases sitting between them. CDR1 and CDR2 (germline): SGDLS, YYNGEE. In the original processing: Without quality scores, immunoSEQ junctional reads could not be filtered like full-length reads. Method: immunoSEQ multiplex PCR; TCRdb's copy keeps in-frame clones and lacks some. V and J calls plus clone size are reproduced from that table; the DNA served to infer D and trimming. The table lists 1,500,000 or so clones, over 95% of them singletons, with about 1% in the top ten. On this clone itself: Antigen unknown. This sample also contains other DNA sequences that code for the same CDR3.

Study results and caveats: Sequencing depth was expected to influence donor clonotype sharing.

V usage is TRBV9 and J usage is TRBJ2-3; tentative D call: TRBD1 (5 bases). The sequence derives from a man between 25 and 39 years old in good health. The sequencing input was naive CD4+ T cells sorted from blood. The sample's subset: CD45RA+ positively selected. The CDR3 loop is CASSVVAGTDTQYF. The CDR3 nucleotides are TGTGCCAGCAGCGTAGTTGCAGGGACAGATACGCAGTATTTT.